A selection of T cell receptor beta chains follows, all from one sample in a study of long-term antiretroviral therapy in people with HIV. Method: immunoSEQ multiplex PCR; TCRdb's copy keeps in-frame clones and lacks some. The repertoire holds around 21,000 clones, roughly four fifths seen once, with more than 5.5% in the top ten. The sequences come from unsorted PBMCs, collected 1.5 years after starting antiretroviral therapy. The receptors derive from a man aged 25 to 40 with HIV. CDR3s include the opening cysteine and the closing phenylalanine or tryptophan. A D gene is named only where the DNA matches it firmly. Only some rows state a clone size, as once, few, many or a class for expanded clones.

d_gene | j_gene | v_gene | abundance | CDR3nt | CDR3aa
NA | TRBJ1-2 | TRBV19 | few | TGTGCCAGTCACCCCACGACAGGCGTTAACTATGGCTACACCTTC | CASHPTTGVNYGYTF
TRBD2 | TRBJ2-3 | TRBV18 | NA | TGTGCCAGCTCACCACGACTAGCGGGAGGGACAGATACGCAGTATTTT | CASSPRLAGGTDTQYF
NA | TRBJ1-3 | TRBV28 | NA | TGTGCCAGCAGTTTAGAGGGAACCGGAAACACCATATATTTT | CASSLEGTGNTIYF
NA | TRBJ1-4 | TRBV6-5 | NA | TGTGCCAGCAGTTACCAGACCCTCGAAAAACTGTTTTTT | CASSYQTLEKLFF
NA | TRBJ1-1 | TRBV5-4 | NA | TGTGCCAGCAGCCTTGGGAGTGGGAACACTGAAGCTTTCTTT | CASSLGSGNTEAFF
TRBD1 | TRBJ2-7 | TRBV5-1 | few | TGCGCCAGCAGCTACCCTACCGGGACAGTCTCCTACGAGCAGTACTTC | CASSYPTGTVSYEQYF
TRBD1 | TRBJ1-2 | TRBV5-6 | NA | TGTGCCAGCAGCTTGGAGCAGGGGGCTCGGGGCTACACCTTC | CASSLEQGARGYTF
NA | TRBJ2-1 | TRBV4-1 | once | TGCGCCAGCAGCCTTTACGCCGGAAGCTCCTACAATGAGCAGTTCTTC | CASSLYAGSSYNEQFF
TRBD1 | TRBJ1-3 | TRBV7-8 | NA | TGTGCCAGCACGAGAACAGGGGGCGCCTCTGGAAACACCATATATTTT | CASTRTGGASGNTIYF
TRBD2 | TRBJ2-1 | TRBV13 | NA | TGTGCCAGCCAACTAGCGGGAGGGCCCCATGAGCAGTTCTTC | CASQLAGGPHEQFF
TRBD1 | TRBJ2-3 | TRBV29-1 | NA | TGCAGCGTTGAAGCGGGAACCGGGACAGCATTCGGAGATACGCAGTATTTT | CSVEAGTGTAFGDTQYF
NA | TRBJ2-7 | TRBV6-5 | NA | TGTGCCAGCCGGGCAGACTTGTACGAGCAGTACTTC | CASRADLYEQYF
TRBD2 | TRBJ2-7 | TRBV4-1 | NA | TGCGCCAGCAGCCAAGCCCCTCGGGGGGATAGGTCCTACGAGCAGTACTTC | CASSQAPRGDRSYEQYF
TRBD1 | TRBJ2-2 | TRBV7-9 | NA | TGTGCCAGCAGCTTAACGGGACAGGGGGACACCGGGGAGCTGTTTTTT | CASSLTGQGDTGELFF
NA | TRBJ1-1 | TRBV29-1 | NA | TGCAGCGTTGGACAATTGAACACTGAAGCTTTCTTT | CSVGQLNTEAFF
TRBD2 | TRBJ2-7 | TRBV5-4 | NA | TGTGCCAGCAGCCGTCTTACTAGCGGGAGCTACGAGCAGTACTTC | CASSRLTSGSYEQYF
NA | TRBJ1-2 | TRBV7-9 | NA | TGTGCCAGCACCCCCGCGGCGGGGATATATGGCTACACCTTC | CASTPAAGIYGYTF
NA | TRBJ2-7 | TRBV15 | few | TGTGCCACCAGCAGAGAAGAGCTACCAAACTACGAGCAGTACTTC | CATSREELPNYEQYF
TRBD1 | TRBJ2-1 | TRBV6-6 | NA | TGTGCCAGCAGTTACATAACAGGGGGCGATGAGCAGTTCTTC | CASSYITGGDEQFF
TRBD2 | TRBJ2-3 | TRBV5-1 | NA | TGCGCCAGCAGCCGGGAGGCGGGAATGAGCACAGATACGCAGTATTTT | CASSREAGMSTDTQYF
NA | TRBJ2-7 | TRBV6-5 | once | TGTGCCAGCAGTTTTACGATAGGCAGGGCGGGGGAGCAGTACTTC | CASSFTIGRAGEQYF
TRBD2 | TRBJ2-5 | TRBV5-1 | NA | TGCGCCAGCAGCTCGTTGACTAGCGGGAGTCGGGAGACCCAGTACTTC | CASSSLTSGSRETQYF
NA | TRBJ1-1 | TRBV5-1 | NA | TGCGCCAGCAGGGAGGTAATGAACACTGAAGCTTTCTTT | CASREVMNTEAFF
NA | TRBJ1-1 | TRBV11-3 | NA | TGTGCCAGCAGCGGACGACAGATGCCGAGGACTGAAGCTTTCTTT | CASSGRQMPRTEAFF
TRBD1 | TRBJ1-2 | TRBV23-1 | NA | TGCGCCAGCAGTCAAATTCCGGACAGGTTGTCTAACTATGGCTACACCTTC | CASSQIPDRLSNYGYTF
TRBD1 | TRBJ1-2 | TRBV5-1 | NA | TGCGCCAGCAGCCCTCGACAGGGTTCGGGATATGGCTACACCTTC | CASSPRQGSGYGYTF
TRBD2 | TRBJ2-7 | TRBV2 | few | TGTGCCAGCAGTGTGGACGGGGGGTCCCCCTACGAGCAGTACTTC | CASSVDGGSPYEQYF
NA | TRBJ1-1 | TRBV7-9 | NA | TGTGCCAGCAGCCCCGGCGGGGCCGCTGAAGCTTTCTTT | CASSPGGAAEAFF
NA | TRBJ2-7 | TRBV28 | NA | TGTGCCAGCAGTTCCGGACAGCGAGCCATCACCTACGAGCAGTACTTC | CASSSGQRAITYEQYF
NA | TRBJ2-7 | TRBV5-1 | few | TGCGCCAGCAGCTTGGGGACGGTGGTAAATTACGAGCAGTACTTC | CASSLGTVVNYEQYF
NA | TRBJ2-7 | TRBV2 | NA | TGTGCCAGCAGTGAGTTACAGGGCTTCGAGCAGTACTTC | CASSELQGFEQYF
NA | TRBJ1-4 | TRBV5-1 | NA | TGCGCCAGCAGCTGGGGGGACACCTATAATGAAAAACTGTTTTTT | CASSWGDTYNEKLFF
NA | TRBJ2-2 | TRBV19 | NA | TGTGCCAGTACCGAAGGGTACACCGGGGAGCTGTTTTTT | CASTEGYTGELFF
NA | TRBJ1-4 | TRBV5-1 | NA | TGCGCCAGCAGCTTGGACGCTAATGAAAAACTGTTTTTT | CASSLDANEKLFF
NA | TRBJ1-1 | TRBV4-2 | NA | TGTGCCAGCAGCCAAGATGGGGCAGGGTGGGGCACTGAAGCTTTCTTT | CASSQDGAGWGTEAFF
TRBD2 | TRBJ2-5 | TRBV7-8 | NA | TGTGCCAGCAGCTTCAACGGAGCGGGGGGGAAAGAGACCCAGTACTTC | CASSFNGAGGKETQYF
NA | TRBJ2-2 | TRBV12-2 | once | TGTGCAAGTCGCTTAGTCCCCGACAGGGGCAATAACACCGGGGAGCTGTTTTTT | CASRLVPDRGNNTGELFF
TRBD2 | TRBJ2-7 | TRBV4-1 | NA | TGCGCCAGCAGCCTGGTGGGGACTAGCGGAACCTACGAGCAGTACTTC | CASSLVGTSGTYEQYF
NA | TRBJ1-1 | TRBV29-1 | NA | TGCAGCCCTTACGGTCGGGAGACTGAAGCTTTCTTT | CSPYGRETEAFF
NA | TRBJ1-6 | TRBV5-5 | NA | TGTGCCAGCAGCGCGGGGAACAATTCACCCCTCCACTTT | CASSAGNNSPLHF
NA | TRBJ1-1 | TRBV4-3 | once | TGCGCCAGCAGCCAACTCAACGGGTACACTGAAGCTTTCTTT | CASSQLNGYTEAFF
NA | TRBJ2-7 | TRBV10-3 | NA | TGTGCCATCAGGGCAGCTCCTACCTACGAGCAGTACTTC | CAIRAAPTYEQYF
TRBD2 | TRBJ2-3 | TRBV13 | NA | TGTGCCAGCAGATCCGGGACTAGCGGGGTCACTAGCACAGATACGCAGTATTTT | CASRSGTSGVTSTDTQYF
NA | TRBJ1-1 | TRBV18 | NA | TGTGCCAGCTCACCCGTAGGGACACCGAACACTGAAGCTTTCTTT | CASSPVGTPNTEAFF
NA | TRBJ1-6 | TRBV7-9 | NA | TGTGCCAGCGGACCGGGCAGGGATAATTCACCCCTCCACTTT | CASGPGRDNSPLHF
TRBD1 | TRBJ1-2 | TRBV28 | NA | TGTGCCAGCAGTCCGGGACAGGCCCGCCTTAACTATGGCTACACCTTC | CASSPGQARLNYGYTF
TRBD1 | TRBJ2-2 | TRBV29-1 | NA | TGCAGCGTTGATCGGGCAGGGGGCGGAACCGGGGAGCTGTTTTTT | CSVDRAGGGTGELFF
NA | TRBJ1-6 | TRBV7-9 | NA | TGTGCCAGCACTCCCGACAGGCCCAACCGGGCATCACCCCTCCACTTT | CASTPDRPNRASPLHF
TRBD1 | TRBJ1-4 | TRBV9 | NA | TGTGCCAGCAGCGTAGAGCCTAAGGGGGCGCCCGAAAAACTGTTTTTT | CASSVEPKGAPEKLFF
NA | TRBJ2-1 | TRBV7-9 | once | TGCGCCAGCAGCCAAGATGGAGGGTTTGAGCAGTTCTTC | CASSQDGGFEQFF
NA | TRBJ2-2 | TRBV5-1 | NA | TGCGCCAGCAGCTTTCAGGACGGCAACACCGGGGAGCTGTTTTTT | CASSFQDGNTGELFF